This TCR beta chain was obtained from a study of blood T cell repertoires in COVID-19. Overall study context: COVID-19 samples from acute and convalescent phases originated in the United States, Italy and Spain. T cells, B-cell-depleted T cells, or PBMCs provided the cDNA or gDNA that served as material.

Authors' analysis steps: Using reference gene primer amplification, nucleated cell counts were estimated. Data came from immunoSEQ multiplex PCR; TCRdb stores just in-frame clones and leaves some out. V and J calls and clone size come straight from that table; D and trimming were deduced from the DNA. The sample includes over 85,000 clones, over 80% of them seen just once. There are 15 residues in the CDR3. In germline, CDR1 is LGHDT, CDR2 YNNKEL (reference sequence). V was trimmed by 1 base and J by 3 bases, leaving 10 bases between them. The chain recombines TRBV3-1 (or the pseudogene TRBV3-2) with TRBJ1-5; TRBD1 might be the D (6 bases). The receptor comes from a woman aged 70-85 years with acute or convalescent COVID-19. Sequenced input: peripheral blood. DNA of the CDR3: TGTGCCAGCAGCCAAGTGACAGGTAACAATCAGCCCCAGCATTTT. Translating gives CASSQVTGNNQPQHF.